A single sample gave rise to the 4 T cell receptor beta chains below, sequenced in a study of beta chain features in type 1 diabetes. Expressed TCRB transcripts got sequenced, as all isolated RNA was reverse transcribed. Only in-frame clones appear in the TCRdb table, and some are missing; sequencing was by immunoSEQ multiplex PCR. The sample has hundreds of thousands of clones; approximately 28% are singletons. The specimen sequenced was naive CD4+ T cells from blood. These receptors were obtained from a man between 18 and 29 years old in good health.

The gene calls are TRBV5-4 and TRBJ2-1, with no clear D. V lost 4 bases and J lost 0, with 14 bases in between. This CDR3 has 16 amino acids. Looked up from germline, CDR1 is SGHNT and CDR2 is YYREEE (reference sequence). CDR3 sequence reads: CASSPGVESSYNEQFF. The CDR3 DNA follows: TGTGCCAGCAGCCCTGGGGTCGAAAGCTCCTACAATGAGCAGTTCTTC.

This clone occurred a few times. J is TRBJ2-1 and V is TRBV28; no definite D call. The CDR3 covers 17 residues. The V end was cut by 0 bases, the J end by 1 base, with 13 bases between. Germline V gives CDR1 MDHEN, CDR2 SYDVKM. DNA for the CDR3: TGTGCCAGCAGTTTATGGAGCCAGCCAATTTCCTACAATGAGCAGTTCTTC. This encodes CASSLWSQPISYNEQFF.

This clone turned up a few times. Different DNA sequences within this sample yield the same CDR3. The chain combines TRBV29-1 with TRBJ1-1; the match to TRBD1 covers 11 bases. Unmatched junction bases numbered 1, after V lost 4 bases and J lost 0 bases. The CDR3 runs 14 residues. The germline V gene encodes CDR1 SQVTM and CDR2 ANQGSEA. CDR3 nucleotides: TGCAGCGTTGGGACAGGGGGCATGAACACTGAAGCTTTCTTT. Translating it yields CSVGTGGMNTEAFF.

This rearrangement joins TRBV5-1 to TRBJ2-7; TRBD2 agrees at 8 bases. There are 16 residues in the CDR3. CDR1 and CDR2 (germline): SGHRS, YFSETQ. Trimming removed 0 bases from V and 4 bases from J; junction bases left unmatched: 9. CDR3 residues: CASSLDAGGAPYEQYF. CDR3 DNA sequence: TGCGCCAGCAGCTTGGACGCCGGGGGGGCGCCTTACGAGCAGTACTTC.